Given below is one TCR beta chain in context. The target antigen is unknown. These data are taken from a study of cytomegalovirus exposure and HLA in healthy donors. Across the whole study: From donors who were HLA-typed, an early data release held approximately 80 million unique TCRs.

With 60 Vbeta and 13 Jbeta primers, the PCR was carried out. Produced via immunoSEQ multiplex PCR; TCRdb's table is partial and in-frame only. The table records 98,000 or so clones, 10% of them present only once. The ends were cut back, 3 bases at V and 4 bases at J, with 9 bases in the middle. Germline lookup yields CDR1 PRHDT and CDR2 FYEKMQ (reference sequence). The CDR3 is 13 amino acids. Whole-study results and caveats: Presence/absence analysis assumed near-uniform sequencing depth across donors.

The sample was PBMCs. The J gene is TRBJ1-1, the V gene TRBV13; maybe TRBD1 (6 bases). The clonotype was recovered from a man aged 40-55 years in good health and CMV-seropositive. CDR3 region: CASSLGAGTEAFF. CDR3 nucleotides: TGTGCCAGCAGCTTGGGGGCCGGCACTGAAGCTTTCTTT.